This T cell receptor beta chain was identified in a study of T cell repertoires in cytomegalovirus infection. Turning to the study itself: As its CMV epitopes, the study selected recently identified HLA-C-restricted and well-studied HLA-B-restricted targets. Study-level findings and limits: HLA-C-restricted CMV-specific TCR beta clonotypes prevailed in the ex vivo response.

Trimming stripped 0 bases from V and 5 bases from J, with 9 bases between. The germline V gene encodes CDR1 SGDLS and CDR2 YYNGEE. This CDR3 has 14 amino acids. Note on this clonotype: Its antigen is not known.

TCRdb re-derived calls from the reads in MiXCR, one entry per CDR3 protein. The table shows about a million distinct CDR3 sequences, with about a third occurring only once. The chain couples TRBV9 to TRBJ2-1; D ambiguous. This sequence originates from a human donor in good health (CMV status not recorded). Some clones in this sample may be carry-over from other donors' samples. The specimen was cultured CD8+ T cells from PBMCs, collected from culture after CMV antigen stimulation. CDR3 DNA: TGTGCCAGCAGCGTAGTACACGGTGACAATGAGCAGTTCTTC. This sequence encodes CASSVVHGDNEQFF.